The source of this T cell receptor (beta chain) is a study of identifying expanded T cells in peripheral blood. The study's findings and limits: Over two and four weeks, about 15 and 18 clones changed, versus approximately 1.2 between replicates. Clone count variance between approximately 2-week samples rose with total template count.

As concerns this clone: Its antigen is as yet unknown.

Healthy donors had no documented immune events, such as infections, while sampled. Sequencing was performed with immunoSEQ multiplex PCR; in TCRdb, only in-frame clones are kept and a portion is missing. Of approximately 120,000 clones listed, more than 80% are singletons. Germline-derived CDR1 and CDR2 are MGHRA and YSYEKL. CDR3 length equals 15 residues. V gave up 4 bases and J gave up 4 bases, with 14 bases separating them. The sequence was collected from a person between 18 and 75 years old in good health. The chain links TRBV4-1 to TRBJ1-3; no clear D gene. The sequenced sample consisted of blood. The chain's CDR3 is CASSLTRGSGNTIYF. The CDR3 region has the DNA TGCGCCAGCAGCCTGACACGCGGGTCGGGAAACACCATATATTTT.